The clone carrying this T cell receptor beta chain has ten or more counts. Its specificity is unknown. TCRdb analysed the RACE reads with MiXCR anew, one entry per CDR3 protein. The table has 340,000 or so distinct CDR3 sequences, around 7% seen once; the top ten hold less than 10%. These data belong to a study of human T cells and chemical hapten exposure. For the study at large: Upper-back patch tests with 0.01% DPC were read at 6 days. Study-level points and caveats: The donor cohort had alopecia, so its immune response may not match that of healthy people. Compared to controls, expanded TCRs made significantly more large clusters of similar CDR3s.

Documented time point: patch test 1, 2 weeks after DPC sensitization. Treatment indicated: therapeutic diphenylcyclopropenone sensitization with weekly scalp DPC. It was from unfractionated whole blood that total RNA was extracted. The source is a woman under 30 with alopecia areata. Some clones in this sample may be carry-over from other donors' samples. The material was whole blood, obtained in connection with sensitization to the hapten diphenylcyclopropenone (DPC).

CDR3 residues: CASSRGRSYNEQFF. In DNA form, the CDR3 reads TGTGCCAGCTCCAGGGGTCGCTCCTACAATGAGCAGTTCTTC. The chain joins TRBV27 to TRBJ2-1, with TRBD1 as a possible D gene (6 bases). The germline V gene encodes CDR1 MNHEY and CDR2 SMNVEV (reference sequence). The V gene lost 8 bases and the J gene lost 0 bases, with 11 bases spanning the gap. The CDR3 is made up of 14 amino acids.